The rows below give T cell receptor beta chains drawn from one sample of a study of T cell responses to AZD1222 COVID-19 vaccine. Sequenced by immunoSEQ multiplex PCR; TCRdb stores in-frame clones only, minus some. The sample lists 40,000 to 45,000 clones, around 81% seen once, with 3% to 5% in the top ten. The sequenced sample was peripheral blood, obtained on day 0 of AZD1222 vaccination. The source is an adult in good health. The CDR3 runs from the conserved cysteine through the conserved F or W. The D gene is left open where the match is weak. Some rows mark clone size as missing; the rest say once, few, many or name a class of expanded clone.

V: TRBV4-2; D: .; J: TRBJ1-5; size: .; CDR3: CASSQEEGVQPQHF; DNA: TGTGCCAGCAGCCAAGAGGAAGGGGTCCAGCCCCAGCATTTT
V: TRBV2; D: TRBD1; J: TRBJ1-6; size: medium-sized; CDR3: CASSPSGQGDSPLHF; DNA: TGTGCCAGCAGTCCCTCGGGACAGGGCGATTCACCCCTCCACTTT
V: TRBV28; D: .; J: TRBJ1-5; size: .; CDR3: CASTRTYQPQHF; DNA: TGTGCCAGCACAAGGACCTATCAGCCCCAGCATTTT
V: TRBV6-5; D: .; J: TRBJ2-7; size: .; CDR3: CASHTMNRNEQYF; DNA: TGTGCCAGCCACACCATGAATCGGAACGAGCAGTACTTC
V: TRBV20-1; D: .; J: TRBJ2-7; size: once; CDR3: CSASLAPTEQYF; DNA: TGCAGTGCTAGTCTAGCGCCCACCGAGCAGTACTTC
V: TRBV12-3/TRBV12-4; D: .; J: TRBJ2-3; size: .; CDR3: CASSLLRRNTQYF; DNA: TGTGCCAGCAGTTTGTTGCGGCGGAATACGCAGTATTTT
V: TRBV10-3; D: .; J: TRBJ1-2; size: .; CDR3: CAISDSRGGYGYTF; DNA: TGTGCCATCAGTGACTCCAGGGGCGGTTATGGCTACACCTTC
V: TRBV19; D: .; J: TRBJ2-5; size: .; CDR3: CASSLSNQETQYF; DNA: TGTGCCAGTAGTCTCAGCAACCAGGAGACCCAGTACTTC
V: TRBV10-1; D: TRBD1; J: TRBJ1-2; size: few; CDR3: CASTPGQGEKNGYTF; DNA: TGCGCCAGCACCCCTGGACAGGGAGAGAAGAATGGCTACACCTTC
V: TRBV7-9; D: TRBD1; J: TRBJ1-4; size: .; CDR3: CASSRDRGRLREKLFF; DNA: TGTGCCAGCAGCCGGGACAGGGGAAGGTTACGAGAAAAACTGTTTTTT
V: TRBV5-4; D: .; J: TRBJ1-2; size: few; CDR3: CASSLGPGINYGYTF; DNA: TGTGCCAGCAGCTTGGGGCCAGGCATAAACTATGGCTACACCTTC
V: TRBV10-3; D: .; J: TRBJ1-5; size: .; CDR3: CAISGGPNQPQHF; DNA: TGTGCCATCAGCGGAGGCCCCAATCAGCCCCAGCATTTT
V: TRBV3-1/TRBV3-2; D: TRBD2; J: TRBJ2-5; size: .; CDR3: CASSPEFGGARETQYF; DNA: TGTGCCAGCAGCCCGGAGTTCGGGGGGGCCCGTGAGACCCAGTACTTC
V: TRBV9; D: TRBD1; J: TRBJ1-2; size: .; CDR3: CASSVVGTGGNYGYTF; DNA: TGTGCCAGCAGCGTAGTGGGGACAGGGGGCAACTATGGCTACACCTTC
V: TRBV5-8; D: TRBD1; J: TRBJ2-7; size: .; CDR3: CASSVTGVNSYEQYF; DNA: TGTGCCAGCAGCGTGACAGGGGTGAACTCCTACGAGCAGTACTTC
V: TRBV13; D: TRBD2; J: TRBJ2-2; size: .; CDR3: CASSLTSGGPRAGELFF; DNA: TGTGCCAGCAGCTTGACTAGCGGGGGACCACGGGCCGGGGAGCTGTTTTTT
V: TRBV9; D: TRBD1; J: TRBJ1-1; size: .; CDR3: CASSVGGQGRTEAFF; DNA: TGTGCCAGCAGCGTAGGTGGACAGGGGCGAACTGAAGCTTTCTTT
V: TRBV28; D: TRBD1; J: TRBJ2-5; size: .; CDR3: CASTTLTGFQETQYF; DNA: TGTGCCAGCACCACCCTGACAGGGTTTCAAGAGACCCAGTACTTC
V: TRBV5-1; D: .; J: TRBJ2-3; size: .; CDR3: CASSEVSDTQYF; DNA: TGCGCCAGCAGCGAGGTATCAGATACGCAGTATTTT
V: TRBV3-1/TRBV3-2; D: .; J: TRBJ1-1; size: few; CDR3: CASSSGPPTEAFF; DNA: TGTGCCAGCAGCTCTGGACCCCCCACTGAAGCTTTCTTT
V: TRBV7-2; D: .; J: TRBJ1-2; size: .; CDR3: CASSPPEARGYTF; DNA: TGTGCCAGCAGCCCCCCGGAGGCGCGGGGCTACACCTTC
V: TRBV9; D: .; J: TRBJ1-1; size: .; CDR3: CASSRGGENTEAFF; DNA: TGTGCCAGCAGCCGGGGAGGGGAGAACACTGAAGCTTTCTTT
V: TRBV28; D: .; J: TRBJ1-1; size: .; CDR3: CASSTPTGNTEAFF; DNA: TGTGCCAGCAGTACGCCGACAGGGAACACTGAAGCTTTCTTT
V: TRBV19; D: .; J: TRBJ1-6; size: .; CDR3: CASSGGRLWPLHF; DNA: TGTGCCAGTAGTGGGGGGCGCCTATGGCCCCTCCACTTT
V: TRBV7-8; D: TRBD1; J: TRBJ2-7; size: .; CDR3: CASRRRDSSYEQYF; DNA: TGTGCCAGCAGACGACGGGACAGCTCCTACGAGCAGTACTTC
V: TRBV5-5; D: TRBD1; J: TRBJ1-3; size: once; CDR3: CASSFMTGGENTIYF; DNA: TGTGCCAGCAGCTTCATGACAGGGGGCGAGAACACCATATATTTT
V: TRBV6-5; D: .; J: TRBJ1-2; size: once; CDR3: CASMDVRYGYTF; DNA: TGTGCCAGCATGGACGTTCGGTATGGCTACACCTTC
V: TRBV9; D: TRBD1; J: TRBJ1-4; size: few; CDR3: CASSVRGTGLEKLFF; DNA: TGTGCCAGCAGCGTTCGGGGGACAGGGCTCGAAAAACTGTTTTTT
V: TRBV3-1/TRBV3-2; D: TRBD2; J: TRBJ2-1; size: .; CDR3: CASSPRPRGGYNEQFF; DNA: TGTGCCAGCAGCCCCCGGCCCCGGGGGGGGTATAATGAGCAGTTCTTC
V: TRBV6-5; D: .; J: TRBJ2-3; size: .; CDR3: CAGRSAGITDTQYF; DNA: TGTGCCGGCCGGTCGGCAGGGATAACAGATACGCAGTATTTT
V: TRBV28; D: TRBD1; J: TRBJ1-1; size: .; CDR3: CASSLSHWGQRLNTEAFF; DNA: TGTGCCAGCAGTTTAAGTCATTGGGGACAGCGCCTGAACACTGAAGCTTTCTTT
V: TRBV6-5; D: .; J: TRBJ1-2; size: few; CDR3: CASSYLGGADGYTF; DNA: TGTGCCAGCAGTTACCTAGGCGGGGCCGATGGCTACACCTTC
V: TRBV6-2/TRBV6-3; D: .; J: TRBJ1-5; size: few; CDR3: CASSRTALGNQPQHF; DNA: TGTGCCAGCAGCCGGACAGCCCTGGGCAATCAGCCCCAGCATTTT
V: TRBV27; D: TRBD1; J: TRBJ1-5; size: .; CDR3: CASSYRTGGSPQHF; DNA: TGTGCCAGCAGTTACAGGACAGGGGGATCGCCCCAGCATTTT
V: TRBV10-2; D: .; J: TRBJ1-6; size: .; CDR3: CASSESRRGNSPLHF; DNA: TGCGCCAGCAGTGAGTCGAGGAGGGGGAATTCACCCCTCCACTTT
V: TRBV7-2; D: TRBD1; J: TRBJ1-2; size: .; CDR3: CASSLGGARGRVGYTF; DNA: TGTGCCAGCAGCTTAGGGGGGGCCAGGGGGCGAGTAGGCTACACCTTC
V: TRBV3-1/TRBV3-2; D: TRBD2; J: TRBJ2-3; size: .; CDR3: CASSQGKMGGADTQYF; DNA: TGTGCCAGCAGCCAAGGGAAAATGGGGGGGGCAGATACGCAGTATTTT
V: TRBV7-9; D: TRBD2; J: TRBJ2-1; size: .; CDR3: CASSLGAGGRNEQFF; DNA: TGTGCCAGCAGCTTAGGGGCGGGGGGCAGGAATGAGCAGTTCTTC
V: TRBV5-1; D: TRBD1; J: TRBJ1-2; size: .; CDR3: CASSSTGTGDYGYTF; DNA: TGCGCCAGCAGCTCGACCGGGACAGGGGACTATGGCTACACCTTC
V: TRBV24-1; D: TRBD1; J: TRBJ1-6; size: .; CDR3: CATSESPGQGLNNSPLHF; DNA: TGTGCCACCAGTGAGTCCCCGGGACAGGGTCTTAATAATTCACCCCTCCACTTT
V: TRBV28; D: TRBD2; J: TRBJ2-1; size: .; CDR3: CASRGTSGLYYNEQFF; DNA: TGTGCCAGCAGGGGGACTAGCGGGCTATACTACAATGAGCAGTTCTTC
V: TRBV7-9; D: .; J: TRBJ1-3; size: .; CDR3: CASSPLAGNSGNTIYF; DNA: TGTGCCAGCAGTCCCCTGGCCGGAAACTCTGGAAACACCATATATTTT
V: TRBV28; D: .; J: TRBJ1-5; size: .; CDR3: CASTPSGYSNQPQHF; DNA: TGTGCCAGCACTCCTTCAGGGTATAGCAATCAGCCCCAGCATTTT
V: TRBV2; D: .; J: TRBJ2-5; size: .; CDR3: CASLAREQETQYF; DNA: TGTGCCAGTCTAGCACGGGAACAAGAGACCCAGTACTTC
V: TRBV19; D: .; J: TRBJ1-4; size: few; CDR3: CASTNVANEKLFF; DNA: TGTGCCAGTACCAATGTGGCAAATGAAAAACTGTTTTTT
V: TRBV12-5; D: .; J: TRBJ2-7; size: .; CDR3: CASGMLGQNYEQYF; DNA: TGTGCTAGTGGTATGCTCGGACAGAACTACGAGCAGTACTTC
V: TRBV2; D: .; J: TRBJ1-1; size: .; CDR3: CASGRETNTEAFF; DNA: TGTGCCAGCGGCAGGGAAACGAACACTGAAGCTTTCTTT
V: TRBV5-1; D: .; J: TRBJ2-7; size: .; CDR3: CASSSRQTGVGEQYF; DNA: TGCGCCAGCAGCTCCCGACAGACCGGGGTGGGCGAGCAGTACTTC
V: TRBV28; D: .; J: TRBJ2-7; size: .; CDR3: CASGSGGGLSEQYF; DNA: TGTGCCAGCGGCTCAGGGGGGGGGCTTTCCGAGCAGTACTTC
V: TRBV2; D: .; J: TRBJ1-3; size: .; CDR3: CASSESRTRGNTIYF; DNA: TGTGCCAGCAGTGAGAGCCGGACTCGCGGAAACACCATATATTTT
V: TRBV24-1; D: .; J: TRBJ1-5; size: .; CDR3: CATSDSARGSNQPQHF; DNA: TGTGCCACCAGTGACTCCGCAAGAGGGAGCAATCAGCCCCAGCATTTT
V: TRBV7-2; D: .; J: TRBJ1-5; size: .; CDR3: CASSLGQQVNQPQHF; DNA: TGTGCCAGCAGCTTAGGTCAACAGGTCAATCAGCCCCAGCATTTT
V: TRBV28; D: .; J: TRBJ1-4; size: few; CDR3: CASSQADPRAGKLFF; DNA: TGTGCCAGCAGCCAGGCCGATCCCCGGGCGGGAAAACTGTTTTTT
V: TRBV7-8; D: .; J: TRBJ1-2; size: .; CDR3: CASSLVAGLANYGYTF; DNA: TGTGCCAGCAGCTTAGTTGCAGGGTTAGCTAACTATGGCTACACCTTC
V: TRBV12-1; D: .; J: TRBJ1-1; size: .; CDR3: CASTPPGGARNTEAFF; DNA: TGTGCCAGCACGCCGCCGGGCGGGGCCCGGAACACTGAAGCTTTCTTT
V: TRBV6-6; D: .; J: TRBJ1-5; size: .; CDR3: CASSPGTLHGPQHF; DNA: TGTGCCAGCAGTCCCGGGACACTCCACGGGCCCCAGCATTTT
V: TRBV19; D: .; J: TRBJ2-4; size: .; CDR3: CASSIDRDIQYF; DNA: TGTGCCAGTAGTATAGATCGGGACATTCAGTACTTC